What follows are 26 T cell receptor beta chains derived from one specimen sequenced in a study of beta chain features in type 1 diabetes. The isolated RNA, all of it, was reverse transcribed, so expressed TCRB transcripts were what got sequenced. TCRdb's table, derived via immunoSEQ multiplex PCR, lists solely in-frame clones and lacks some. Altogether 150,000 to 180,000 clones are present, about 8.1% being singletons, with the ten largest covering 0.55% to 0.75%. The specimen sequenced was central memory CD4+ T cells from blood. The receptors originated from a man between 18 and 35 years old in good health.

This chain connects TRBV5-1 to TRBJ2-7; possible D gene TRBD2, 6 bases. This CDR3 has 14 amino acids. Trimming left V 2 bases short and J 0 bases short, with 9 bases between. Germline V gives CDR1 SGHRS, CDR2 YFSETQ. Here the CDR3 DNA reads TGCGCCAGCAGCTTACTAGCTTCCTCCTACGAGCAGTACTTC. This sequence encodes CASSLLASSYEQYF.

This clone was seen a handful of times. The V and J genes are TRBV28 and TRBJ2-1, with 8 bases lining up with TRBD1. Germline loops: CDR1 MDHEN, CDR2 SYDVKM. Trimming at V came to 4 bases and at J to 6 bases, leaving 8 bases not matched to a gene. The CDR3 contains 15 residues. The CDR3 DNA follows: TGTGCCAGCAGTTCTTGGACAGGGAGGCGCAATGAGCAGTTCTTC. Amino acid sequence: CASSSWTGRRNEQFF.

The CDR3 here is CASSQEVVGGDEQYF. Here the CDR3 DNA reads TGTGCCAGCAGCCAAGAGGTGGTAGGGGGGGACGAGCAGTACTTC. This sequence joins TRBV4-2 and TRBJ2-7; D may be TRBD2 (7 bases). The germline V gene has CDR1 LGHNA and CDR2 YNFKEQ. V was clipped by 0 bases and J by 5 bases, with 14 bases between them. This CDR3 spans 15 amino acids.

A few counts support this clone. The chain has TRBV5-1 and TRBJ2-3; 15 nucleotides match TRBD2. Germline loops: CDR1 SGHRS, CDR2 YFSETQ. The CDR3 is 15 amino acids. With 3 bases clipped from V and 4 bases from J, the junction kept 0 bases outside the gene matches. In DNA form, the CDR3 reads TGCGCCAGCAGCTGGACTAGCGGGGGGGCAGATACGCAGTATTTT. Amino acids: CASSWTSGGADTQYF.

This clone was seen many times. V usage is TRBV29-1 and J usage is TRBJ1-1; 9 bases map to TRBD1. Losses at the gene ends were 8 bases for V and 3 bases for J; bases not matched to a gene: 4. CDR1 is SQVTM and CDR2 is ANQGSEA in the germline V gene. The CDR3 is 12 amino acids. CDR3 region: CSYDRGDTEAFF. In nucleotides, the CDR3 is TGCAGCTATGACAGGGGGGACACTGAAGCTTTCTTT.

This clone appeared many times. This rearrangement joins TRBV2 to TRBJ1-6; D uncertain. Between the trimmed V and J ends, which lost 4 bases and 7 bases, there was a span of 8 bases. The length of the CDR3 is 13 residues. Germline V gene lookup returns CDR1 SNHLY and CDR2 FYNNEI. The CDR3 protein is CASSAGVNSPLHF. DNA for the CDR3: TGTGCCAGCAGTGCCGGGGTCAATTCACCCCTCCACTTT.

This chain uses TRBV4-2 with TRBJ2-1; 11 bases fit TRBD2. The CDR3 is 19 amino acids. CDR1 is LGHNA and CDR2 is YNFKEQ in the germline V gene. V lost 3 bases, J lost 5 bases, and 15 bases stayed unmatched. CDR3 in amino acids: CASSQRASTGTSGNNEQFF. In nucleotides, the CDR3 is TGTGCCAGCAGCCAGAGGGCGTCAACCGGGACTAGCGGAAACAATGAGCAGTTCTTC.

The CDR3: CASSPDYNGGEQFF. CDR3 DNA: TGTGCCAGCAGCCCGGACTATAACGGGGGTGAGCAGTTCTTC. The genes are TRBV5-6 and TRBJ2-1; the D gene is possibly TRBD2 (6 bases). Germline CDR1 and CDR2: SGHDT and YYEEEE. The CDR3 spans 14 residues. V was clipped by 4 bases and J by 9 bases, with 17 bases between them.

The chain couples TRBV7-2 to TRBJ2-7; 7 bases line up with TRBD1. Per the germline V gene, CDR1 is SGHTA and CDR2 is FQGNSA. V lost 8 bases, J lost 5 bases, and 9 bases stayed unmatched. The CDR3 sequence is 13 residues long. CDR3 coding DNA: TGTGCCAGCCGCCAGACAGGGATAAACGAGCAGTACTTC. It specifies CASRQTGINEQYF.

This clone was detected many times. The chain combines TRBV30 with TRBJ2-3, with TRBD2 identical over 11 bases. The CDR3 extends over 16 amino acids. Germline-derived CDR1 and CDR2 are GTSNPN and SVGIG (reference sequence). The V gene end was trimmed by 5 bases and the J gene end by 4 bases; junction bases not matched to a gene: 11. CDR3 amino acids: CAWGSGRAGVADTQYF. CDR3 DNA sequence: TGTGCCTGGGGTAGCGGGAGGGCCGGAGTCGCAGATACGCAGTATTTT. Together with reference TRBV30 and TRBJ2-3, the CDR3 gives the full variable domain: SQTIHQWPATLVQPVGSPLSLECTVEGTSNPNLYWYRQAAGRGLQLLFYSVGIGQISSEVPQNLSASRPQDRQFILSSKKLLLSDSGFYLCAWGSGRAGVADTQYFGPGTRLTVL.

CDR3 amino acids: CASSFGVLPEVDTQYF. The DNA of the CDR3 is TGTGCCAGCAGCTTTGGGGTATTACCGGAGGTAGATACGCAGTATTTT. The V gene is TRBV11-3, the J gene TRBJ2-3; perhaps TRBD2 as D (5 bases). Trimming took off 3 bases at V and 5 bases at J, with 18 bases between the two ends. This CDR3 comprises 16 residues. The germline V gene has CDR1 SGHNT and CDR2 YENEEA.

CDR3 bases: TGTGCCAGCAGCTTCGCTGGCGGGACAGGGTACACAGATACGCAGTATTTT. This codes for CASSFAGGTGYTDTQYF. The chain joins TRBV11-1 to TRBJ2-3, with 9 bases aligning to TRBD1. In germline, CDR1 is SGHAT, CDR2 FQDESV (reference sequence). V was clipped by 3 bases and J by 2 bases; unmatched bases: 9. The CDR3 has 17 residues.

This clone was counted at least ten times. The chain uses TRBV7-2 and TRBJ2-7; 7 bases are shared with TRBD2. The CDR3 runs to 14 residues. Germline lookup yields CDR1 SGHTA and CDR2 FQGNSA. V gave up 5 bases and J gave up 3 bases; unmatched junction bases: 7. CDR3 coding DNA: TGTGCCAGCAGCCTCCCGGGGAGGGTCTACGAGCAGTACTTC. It yields the protein CASSLPGRVYEQYF.

The sample holds a few counts of this clone. The chain recombines TRBV6-5 with TRBJ2-7, with a possible D match to TRBD1 (6 bases). The CDR3 runs 13 residues. Germline loops: CDR1 MNHEY, CDR2 SVGAGI. V was pared by 6 bases and J by 1 base, with 10 bases between. The CDR3 here is CASRKTGSYEQYF. The CDR3 nucleotides read TGTGCCAGCAGAAAGACAGGTTCCTACGAGCAGTACTTC.

The chain has TRBV9 and TRBJ2-7, with a weak D call TRBD1 (5 bases). This CDR3 has 13 amino acids. V lost 0 bases, J lost 4 bases, and 8 bases lay in between. Per germline, CDR1 SGDLS and CDR2 YYNGEE. The CDR3 here is CASSVGTSYEQYF. The CDR3 bases are TGTGCCAGCAGCGTAGGGACAAGTTACGAGCAGTACTTC.

This clone was seen a few times. The chain links TRBV5-1 to TRBJ1-2; a weak D match, TRBD1 (6 bases). This CDR3 is 13 amino acids long. V lost 7 bases and J 8 bases, leaving 18 bases between the germline ends. Germline V gene sequence: CDR1 SGHRS, CDR2 YFSETQ. Here the CDR3 DNA reads TGCGCCAGCGACGAACAGGGCTCGGGGGGCTACACCTTC. Its protein is CASDEQGSGGYTF. Complete variable domain (other parts from reference TRBV5-1 and TRBJ1-2): KAGVTQTPRYLIKTRGQQVTLSCSPISGHRSVSWYQQTPGQGLQFLFEYFSETQRNKGNFPGRFSGRQFSNSRSEMNVSTLELGDSALYLCASDEQGSGGYTFGSGTRLTVV.

This clone occurred a few times. This CDR3 is CASSQDRVLAAYNEQFF. The CDR3 DNA sequence: TGTGCCAGCAGCCAGGATCGGGTACTAGCGGCCTACAATGAGCAGTTCTTC. V is TRBV4-2 and J is TRBJ2-1, with 8 bases matching TRBD2. The CDR3 loop spans 17 amino acids. Losses at the gene ends were 3 bases for V and 2 bases for J; bases not matched to a gene: 9. CDR1 is LGHNA and CDR2 is YNFKEQ in the germline V gene.

This clone occurred a few times. V and J are TRBV28 and TRBJ2-7; maybe TRBD2 (6 bases). V was clipped by 5 bases and J by 0 bases, with 14 bases between them. The CDR3 runs 15 residues. The germline V gene encodes CDR1 MDHEN and CDR2 SYDVKM. CDR3 sequence reads: CASSRWTTDSYEQYF. In DNA form, the CDR3 reads TGTGCCAGCAGTCGCTGGACTACCGACTCCTACGAGCAGTACTTC.

This clone came up a few times. The chain carries TRBV19 and TRBJ1-5, with 8 bases lining up with TRBD1. The length of the CDR3 is 18 residues. Germline trimming cut 7 bases from V and 6 bases from J; bases unmatched to any gene: 20. CDR1 and CDR2 (germline): LNHDA, SQIVND (reference sequence). The CDR3 nucleotides are TGTGCCAGTAACAAGGGAGGGACAGGTGGAATCCGGAGTCAGCCCCAGCATTTT. Protein product: CASNKGGTGGIRSQPQHF.

In DNA form, the CDR3 reads TGTGCCAGCAGCTTTGGGACAGGGAGGAACACTGAAGCTTTCTTT. Protein sequence: CASSFGTGRNTEAFF. V gene TRBV11-2 combines with J gene TRBJ1-1; TRBD1 matches 9 bases. V lost 3 bases, J lost 1 base, and 3 bases stayed unmatched. Germline CDR1 and CDR2: SGHAT and FQNNGV. This CDR3 comprises 15 residues. Filled out from reference TRBV11-2 and TRBJ1-1, the complete variable domain reads EAGVAQSPRYKIIEKRQSVAFWCNPISGHATLYWYQQILGQGPKLLIQFQNNGVVDDSQLPKDRFSAERLKGVDSTLKIQPAKLEDSAVYLCASSFGTGRNTEAFFGQGTRLTVV.

This chain uses TRBV6-5 with TRBJ2-5; 8 nucleotides agree with TRBD1. There are 16 residues in the CDR3. The germline gives CDR1 MNHEY, CDR2 SVGAGI. The V and J ends lost 4 bases and 3 bases, in that order; junction bases with no gene match: 10. CDR3 DNA sequence: TGTGCCAGCAGTTTCGTAGGACAGGGTGTAAAAGAGACCCAGTACTTC. Translation: CASSFVGQGVKETQYF.

This clone was detected ten times or more. This rearrangement joins TRBV29-1 to TRBJ2-7, with 7 nucleotides matching TRBD2. V shed 7 bases and J 7 bases; nucleotides not matched to a gene: 7. This CDR3 has 11 amino acids. CDR1 and CDR2 (germline): SQVTM, ANQGSEA. CDR3 in amino acids: CSGRSGGEQYF. In DNA form, the CDR3 reads TGCAGCGGGCGGTCGGGGGGTGAGCAGTACTTC.

This clone was detected only a few times. V gene TRBV2 combines with J gene TRBJ2-3; 8 bases fit TRBD2. V shed 2 bases and J 6 bases; nucleotides not matched to a gene: 7. Germline V lookup: CDR1 SNHLY, CDR2 FYNNEI. The CDR3 sequence is 15 residues long. This chain's CDR3 is CASSERREVRDTQYF. CDR3 nucleotide sequence: TGTGCCAGCAGTGAACGGCGGGAGGTACGGGATACGCAGTATTTT. Combining the CDR3 with reference TRBV2 and TRBJ2-3 gives the whole variable domain EPEVTQTPSHQVTQMGQEVILRCVPISNHLYFYWYRQILGQKVEFLVSFYNNEISEKSEIFDDQFSVERPDGSNFTLKIRSTKLEDSAMYFCASSERREVRDTQYFGPGTRLTVL.

This clone was seen at least ten times. The chain employs TRBV15 and TRBJ2-5, with 7 bases that match TRBD1. The germline CDR1 and CDR2 sequences are LNHNV and YYDKDF (reference sequence). After removal of 5 bases from V and 5 bases from J, the junction contained 8 bases not matched to a gene. The CDR3 length is 14 residues. The CDR3 DNA sequence: TGTGCCACCAGCCGAATCGACAGGGCGGAGACCCAGTACTTC. Its translation: CATSRIDRAETQYF.

CDR3 coding DNA: TGCGCCAGCAGCCTGGGACTCACGAACACCGGGGAGCTGTTTTTT. It codes for CASSLGLTNTGELFF. This chain joins TRBV4-3 and TRBJ2-2; TRBD2 might be the D (6 bases). The CDR3 runs to 15 residues. Germline CDR1 reads LGHNA; CDR2 reads YSLEER. Deletions cut 4 bases from V and 0 bases from J, with 9 bases between.

In its sample, this clone was seen a few times. V usage is TRBV7-6 and J usage is TRBJ2-7; TRBD2 is a possible D gene (5 bases). Trimming stripped 6 bases from V and 6 bases from J, with 21 bases between. This CDR3 comprises 15 residues. The germline CDR1 and CDR2 sequences are SGHVS and FNYEAQ. CDR3 nucleotides: TGTGCCAGCAGGGCCAAAGCGGAGGTGCTTAGCGAGCAGTACTTC. Amino acids: CASRAKAEVLSEQYF. Based on the CDR3 plus reference TRBV7-6 and TRBJ2-7, the full variable domain is GAGVSQSPRYKVTKRGQDVALRCDPISGHVSLYWYRQALGQGPEFLTYFNYEAQQDKSGLPNDRFSAERPEGSISTLTIQRTEQRDSAMYRCASRAKAEVLSEQYFGPGTRLTVT.